This TCR beta chain was found in a study of blood T cell repertoires in COVID-19. Study summary: There were acute and convalescent COVID-19 samples, and they came from the United States, Italy and Spain.

Clones were read by immunoSEQ multiplex PCR, and TCRdb kept only the in-frame ones, dropping some. The data contain fewer than 250,000 clones, about four fifths of them singletons. Study members were between about 18 and 90 years old and lived in over 20 US regions. Cohort placement rested on clinical history that participants reported themselves. Germline CDR1 and CDR2: KGHDR and SFDVKD. The CDR3 has 11 amino acids. The V end was cut by 9 bases, the J end by 3 bases, with 6 bases between. Sequencing was carried out using PBMCs or T cells enriched from blood (not recorded which). This receptor was taken from a man between 60 and 75 years old who had recovered from COVID-19. This sequence joins TRBV24-1 and TRBJ2-3, with unresolved D. The DNA of the CDR3 is TGTGCCACCTCGCAGACAGATACGCAGTATTTT. As protein: CATSQTDTQYF.